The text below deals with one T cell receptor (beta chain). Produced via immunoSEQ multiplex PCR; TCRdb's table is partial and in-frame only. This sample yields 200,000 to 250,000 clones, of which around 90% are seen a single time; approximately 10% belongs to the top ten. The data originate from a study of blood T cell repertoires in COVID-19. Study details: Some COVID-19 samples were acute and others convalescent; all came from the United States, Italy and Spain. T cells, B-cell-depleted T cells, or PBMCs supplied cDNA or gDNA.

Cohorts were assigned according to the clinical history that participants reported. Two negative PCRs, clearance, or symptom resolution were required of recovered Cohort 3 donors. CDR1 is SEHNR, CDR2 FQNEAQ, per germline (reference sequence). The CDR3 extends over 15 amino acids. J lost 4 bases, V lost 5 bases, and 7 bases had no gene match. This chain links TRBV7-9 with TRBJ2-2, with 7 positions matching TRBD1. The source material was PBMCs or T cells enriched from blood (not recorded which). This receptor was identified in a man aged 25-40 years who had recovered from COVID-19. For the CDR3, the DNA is TGTGCCAGCAGCACAAACGACAGGGCCACCGGGGAGCTGTTTTTT. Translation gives CASSTNDRATGELFF. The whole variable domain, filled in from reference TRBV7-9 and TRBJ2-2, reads DTGVSQNPRHKITKRGQNVTFRCDPISEHNRLYWYRQTLGQGPEFLTYFQNEAQLEKSRLLSDRFSAERPKGSFSTLEIQRTEQGDSAMYLCASSTNDRATGELFFGEGSRLTVL.